These 26 T cell receptor beta chains were all obtained from the same sample, sequenced in a study of identical twins. Each CDR3 protein is one row after TCRdb ran MiXCR on the 5' RACE reads. The data hold about 1.7 million distinct CDR3 sequences, with more than 30% observed a single time. Specimen: cord blood. These receptors originate from a newborn girl in good health.

Only a few counts were recorded for this clonotype. CDR3 in DNA: TGTGCCAGCAGTCCCGGGACTTCCCCTCCCCTAGATACGCAGTATTTT. Translation gives CASSPGTSPPLDTQYF. V gene TRBV12-3 or TRBV12-4 combines with J gene TRBJ2-3; perhaps TRBD2 as D (6 bases). This CDR3 region has 16 residues. Trimming stripped 5 bases from V and 5 bases from J, with 20 bases between.

V and J are TRBV7-9 and TRBJ2-5, with a weak D call TRBD2 (5 bases). The V gene's germline CDR1 is SEHNR and CDR2 FQNEAQ (reference sequence). V dropped 3 bases and J dropped 7 bases, with 12 bases sitting between them. CDR3 length equals 13 residues. CDR3 amino acids: CASSFGKEGTQYF. In DNA form, the CDR3 reads TGTGCCAGCAGCTTTGGGAAAGAGGGGACCCAGTACTTC.

V usage is TRBV25-1 and J usage is TRBJ1-2; D is undetermined. Between the trimmed V and J ends, which lost 7 bases and 5 bases, there was a span of 8 bases. There are 11 residues in the CDR3. The germline CDR1 and CDR2 sequences are MGHDK and SYGVNS. The CDR3 loop reads CASNGVYGYTF. The CDR3 DNA follows: TGTGCCAGCAACGGGGTTTATGGCTACACCTTC.

This clonotype appeared a few times. The chain uses TRBV20-1 and TRBJ2-3; D is perhaps TRBD2 (5 bases). CDR3 length equals 15 residues. CDR1 and CDR2 from the germline V gene are DFQATT and SNEGSKA (reference sequence). The V and J ends lost 1 base and 0 bases respectively, with 11 bases between them. Here the CDR3 DNA reads TGCAGTGCTAGAGGTGGTGGGAGAAGCACAGATACGCAGTATTTT. Its translation is CSARGGGRSTDTQYF.

This clonotype turned up a few times. This chain links TRBV7-2 with TRBJ2-7; 9 bases are shared with TRBD2. This CDR3 region has 16 residues. V lost 4 bases and J lost 2; bases outside the gene matches: 9. Germline V gene lookup returns CDR1 SGHTA and CDR2 FQGNSA. This chain's CDR3 is CASSSPSGTIPYEQYF. CDR3 coding DNA: TGTGCCAGCAGCTCACCTAGCGGGACGATCCCCTACGAGCAGTACTTC.

This clonotype was found many times. The V call is TRBV28, the J call TRBJ2-7; the match to TRBD2 covers 9 bases. Per the germline V gene, CDR1 is MDHEN and CDR2 is SYDVKM. The CDR3 has 14 amino acids. V lost 6 bases and J lost 2; bases outside the gene matches: 5. For the CDR3, the DNA is TGTGCCAGCAGCTTGCTAGCGGGGACCTACGAGCAGTACTTC. Amino acid sequence: CASSLLAGTYEQYF.

This sequence joins TRBV28 and TRBJ2-3; D may correspond to TRBD1 or TRBD2 (6 bases each). The germline V and J ends were trimmed by 3 bases and 0 bases, with 13 bases remaining between them. CDR3 length equals 16 residues. Germline CDR1 and CDR2: MDHEN and SYDVKM. The CDR3 DNA reads as TGTGCCAGCAGTTTGGGGGGCCGTCAGAGCACAGATACGCAGTATTTT. It specifies CASSLGGRQSTDTQYF.

The rearrangement joins TRBV12-3 or TRBV12-4 to TRBJ2-7; 8 bases are shared with TRBD2. The CDR3 has 15 residues. Trimming removed 6 bases from V and 3 bases from J; junction bases left unmatched: 10. CDR3 sequence reads: CASRPSRGGFYEQYF. The CDR3, as DNA: TGTGCCAGCAGACCAAGTCGCGGGGGGTTCTACGAGCAGTACTTC.

This clonotype showed up just a few times. This chain joins TRBV20-1 and TRBJ2-3; 14 bases are a match to TRBD2. This CDR3 has 16 residues. Germline loops: CDR1 DFQATT, CDR2 SNEGSKA (reference sequence). Trimming at V came to 5 bases and at J to 4 bases, leaving 8 bases not matched to a gene. The CDR3 DNA sequence: TGCAGTGCTCCGACTAGACTAGCGGGGGGGTCAGATACGCAGTATTTT. It is translated as CSAPTRLAGGSDTQYF.

The genes are TRBV28 and TRBJ2-5; D uncertain. The length of the CDR3 is 14 residues. The V end was cut by 1 base, the J end by 1 base, with 7 bases between. The germline CDR1 and CDR2 sequences are MDHEN and SYDVKM. CDR3 region: CASSLSRTQETQYF. The CDR3 coding sequence is TGTGCCAGCAGTTTATCGCGTACCCAAGAGACCCAGTACTTC.

This clonotype was picked up many times. The rearrangement uses TRBV29-1 and TRBJ2-7; 12 bases align to TRBD2. Per germline, CDR1 SQVTM and CDR2 ANQGSEA. J gave up 0 bases and V 5 bases, and 2 bases lay outside the gene matches. The CDR3 has 14 amino acids. The CDR3 nucleotides are TGCAGCGTTACGGGACTAGCGGGCTCCTACGAGCAGTACTTC. This codes for CSVTGLAGSYEQYF.

The sample holds many counts of this clonotype. This chain connects TRBV12-5 to TRBJ2-1, with a possible D match to TRBD1 (5 bases). Germline CDR1 and CDR2: LGHNT and FRNRAP. With 4 bases removed from V and 7 bases from J, the gap between germline ends came to 17 bases. This CDR3 is built from 15 residues. CDR3 sequence reads: CASGSGRVLLNEQFF. As DNA, the CDR3 is TGTGCTAGTGGTTCCGGCAGGGTATTATTGAATGAGCAGTTCTTC. The entire variable domain, with the rest obtained from reference TRBV12-5 and TRBJ2-1, is as follows: DARVTQTPRHKVTEMGQEVTMRCQPILGHNTVFWYRQTMMQGLELLAYFRNRAPLDDSGMPKDRFSAEMPDATLATLKIQPSEPRDSAVYFCASGSGRVLLNEQFFGPGTRLTVL.

The chain employs TRBV3-1 and TRBJ1-2; D remains ambiguous. CDR1 and CDR2 from the germline V gene are LGHDT and YNNKEL (reference sequence). The CDR3 totals 14 residues. V lost 1 base and J lost 4, with 10 bases in between. The CDR3 here is CASSQVGLPYGYTF. The CDR3 DNA reads TGTGCCAGCAGCCAAGTGGGTCTCCCCTATGGCTACACCTTC.

The chain combines TRBV4-1 with TRBJ2-3; perhaps D is TRBD1 or TRBD2 (5 bases each). CDR1 and CDR2 from the germline V gene are MGHRA and YSYEKL. V was clipped by 4 bases and J by 5 bases, with 16 bases between them. The CDR3 sequence is 15 residues long. CDR3 sequence (DNA): TGCGCCAGCAGCCCCTCCCCCGTGGGGGAAGATACGCAGTATTTT. It specifies CASSPSPVGEDTQYF.

This clonotype was counted once. J is TRBJ1-1 and V is TRBV12-3 or TRBV12-4, with 12 bases that match TRBD1. After removal of 6 bases from V and 6 bases from J, the junction contained 8 bases not matched to a gene. The CDR3 is 15 amino acids. CDR3 sequence reads: CASRGTGGFVAEAFF. CDR3 in DNA: TGTGCCAGCAGGGGGACAGGGGGCTTTGTGGCTGAAGCTTTCTTT.

Comments on this clonotype: Mismatch with germline at one junction end may stem from a read error. V usage is TRBV6-6 and J usage is TRBJ1-1; D gene uncertain. CDR1 and CDR2 from the germline V gene are MNHNY and SVGAGI (reference sequence). CDR3 length: 13 residues. The CDR3 region is CDSSYSQNTEAFF. The CDR3 bases are TGTGACAGCAGTTACTCGCAGAACACTGAAGCTTTCTTT.

The CDR3 loop is CASSLVSPLHF. Written as DNA, the CDR3 is TGTGCCAGCAGCTTAGTGTCACCCCTCCACTTT. This chain uses TRBV7-6 with TRBJ1-6; unclear D gene. V was cut by 1 base and J by 10 bases, with 2 bases left in between. The CDR3 loop spans 11 amino acids. Germline V gene lookup returns CDR1 SGHVS and CDR2 FNYEAQ.

In this sample, this clonotype turned up a few times. The J gene is TRBJ2-1, the V gene TRBV20-1, with TRBD2 matching 10 bases. V shed 4 bases, J shed 4 bases, and the junction held 22 bases outside the gene matches. Germline CDR1 DFQATT, CDR2 SNEGSKA (reference sequence). The CDR3 loop spans 20 amino acids. CDR3 DNA sequence: TGCAGTGCTATTCTTCTTGAATCGTTTCGAGCGGGAGGGGATTACAATGAGCAGTTCTTC. Translating it yields CSAILLESFRAGGDYNEQFF.

The genes are TRBV2 and TRBJ2-2, with D possibly TRBD2 on 5 matching bases. Germline V gives CDR1 SNHLY, CDR2 FYNNEI. Deletions cut 7 bases from V and 6 bases from J, with 6 bases between. This CDR3 has 11 residues. CDR3 nucleotides: TGTGCCAGCATGCGGGCCGGGGAGCTGTTTTTT. It yields the protein CASMRAGELFF.

The V call is TRBV27, the J call TRBJ2-1; 9 bases line up with TRBD1. The CDR3 totals 16 residues. J was trimmed by 8 bases and V by 4 bases; bases with no gene match: 12. The germline CDR1 and CDR2 sequences are MNHEY and SMNVEV (reference sequence). Here the CDR3 DNA reads TGTGCCAGCAGTTCCCCCCCTCGGGACAGGGTCGATGAGCAGTTCTTC. Encoded protein: CASSSPPRDRVDEQFF.

This clonotype is a singleton in its sample. This sequence may be a read error, since a much larger clone differs from it by one base. The V gene is TRBV29-1, the J gene TRBJ2-1; 7 bases fit TRBD1. The J call may be incorrect, as the DNA end agrees better with TRBJ2-7. Germline CDR1 SQVTM, CDR2 ANQGSEA. This CDR3 contains 15 residues. The CDR3 DNA reads TGCAGCGTTGAAGAAACCAGGGACAGTTCCTACGAGCAGTACTTC. It codes for CSVEETRDSSYEQYF.

The rearrangement uses TRBV7-2 and TRBJ2-3, with 9 bases aligning to TRBD2. V shed 1 base, J shed 2 bases, and the junction held 10 bases outside the gene matches. CDR3 length equals 18 residues. Germline V gene data show CDR1 as SGHTA and CDR2 as FQGNSA. Written as DNA, the CDR3 is TGTGCCAGCAGCTTAGGGAGGCTAGCGGGGTCCCTCACAGATACGCAGTATTTT. Translating gives CASSLGRLAGSLTDTQYF.

The chain has TRBV25-1 and TRBJ2-1, with 7 bases matching TRBD2. The trim removed 6 bases at V and 6 bases at J, leaving 11 bases unmatched. Germline V gives CDR1 MGHDK, CDR2 SYGVNS. This CDR3 is 15 amino acids long. CDR3 protein: CASSVGRSTCNEQFF. The CDR3 bases are TGTGCCAGCAGCGTCGGGAGGTCCACCTGCAATGAGCAGTTCTTC.

The CDR3 DNA sequence: TGTGCCAGCAGCTTAGCGGGAGTAAAGCAAGAGACCCAGTACTTC. Protein product: CASSLAGVKQETQYF. The gene calls are TRBV7-6 and TRBJ2-5, with D perhaps TRBD2 (5 bases). Trimming pared 0 bases from V and 2 bases from J, leaving 10 bases between. The V gene's germline CDR1 is SGHVS and CDR2 FNYEAQ. The CDR3 contains 15 residues.

The rearrangement links TRBV5-1 to TRBJ2-1, with D unclear. The DNA matches TRBJ2-7 better at its end, which makes the J call doubtful. This CDR3 has 14 residues. CDR1 and CDR2 from the germline V gene are SGHRS and YFSETQ. The DNA for the CDR3 is TGCGCCAGCAGCCCCTTAAACTCCTACAATGAGCAGTACTTC. Protein product: CASSPLNSYNEQYF.

Only a few counts were recorded for this clonotype. The chain carries TRBV5-1 and TRBJ1-4; 7 positions match TRBD1. The germline CDR1 and CDR2 sequences are SGHRS and YFSETQ. The CDR3 length is 15 residues. The V segment lost 3 bases and the J segment 4 bases; nucleotides outside the gene matches: 6. CDR3 sequence (DNA): TGCGCCAGCAGCTCTAAGACAGGGTATAATGAAAAACTGTTTTTT. It is translated as CASSSKTGYNEKLFF.